Below, one T cell receptor (beta chain) is given with its context. Its antigen remains unidentified. The data were taken from a study of cytomegalovirus exposure and HLA in healthy donors. Study-wide findings and caveats: Later work associated approximately 17,000 TCR beta sequences with HLA alleles at 0.05 false discovery rate.

PCR used 60 Vbeta primers and 13 Jbeta primers. Sequencing was performed with immunoSEQ multiplex PCR; in TCRdb, only in-frame clones are kept and a portion is missing. In the table there are 180,000 or so clones, more than 75% of which are singletons. J was trimmed by 5 bases and V by 0 bases; bases with no gene match: 4. CDR1 and CDR2 (germline): SGHRS, YFSETQ. This CDR3 spans 14 amino acids. The sequenced sample was PBMCs. V gene TRBV5-1 combines with J gene TRBJ2-5; 7 bases are a match to TRBD2. The source of this sequence is a man in his forties in good health and CMV-seronegative. CDR3 nucleotide sequence: TGCGCCAGCAGCTTGGACTGGGGGGGGGAGACCCAGTACTTC. As protein: CASSLDWGGETQYF.